One and the same sample provided the 30 T cell receptor beta chains below, sequenced in a study of blood T cell repertoires in COVID-19. Using immunoSEQ multiplex PCR, the repertoire was profiled, and TCRdb retains in-frame clones only, with some absent. This sample has tens of thousands of clones, with over 75% found just once. Sequenced: peripheral blood. Every receptor here comes from a human donor in a cohort sampled during active COVID-19.

The chain combines TRBV7-9 with TRBJ2-3; possible D gene TRBD1, 7 bases. The CDR3 has 15 amino acids. The V end lost 5 bases, the J end lost 2 bases, and 14 bases lay between the germline ends. Germline-derived CDR1 and CDR2 are SEHNR and FQNEAQ (reference sequence). CDR3 in amino acids: CASSRGTANTDTQYF. Written as DNA, the CDR3 is TGTGCCAGCAGCCGCGGGACAGCAAACACAGATACGCAGTATTTT.

The genes are TRBV6-2 or TRBV6-3 and TRBJ1-2; 8 bases are shared with TRBD1. Germline V gives CDR1 MNHEY, CDR2 SVGEGT. V lost 3 bases to trimming and J lost 2 bases; unmatched junction nucleotides: 2. CDR3 size: 14 residues. The CDR3 spells CASSYRQGNYGYTF. The CDR3 DNA sequence: TGTGCCAGCAGTTATAGACAGGGGAACTATGGCTACACCTTC.

The J gene is TRBJ1-5, the V gene TRBV5-5; 7 positions match TRBD1. J gave up 3 bases and V 0 bases, and 3 bases lay outside the gene matches. Germline CDR1 is SGHKS and CDR2 is YYEKEE (reference sequence). The CDR3 length is 15 residues. Written as DNA, the CDR3 is TGTGCCAGCAGCTTGGCGACAGGGACCAATCAGCCCCAGCATTTT. Its protein product is CASSLATGTNQPQHF.

This chain joins TRBV7-9 and TRBJ2-1, with TRBD1 identical over 10 bases. Germline V gene data show CDR1 as SEHNR and CDR2 as FQNEAQ (reference sequence). The CDR3 is 15 residues long. V lost 5 bases to trimming and J lost 6 bases; unmatched junction nucleotides: 7. Here the CDR3 reads CASSLGQGGPNEQFF. In DNA, the CDR3 is TGTGCCAGCAGCCTAGGACAGGGGGGCCCCAATGAGCAGTTCTTC.

V and J are TRBV6-2 or TRBV6-3 and TRBJ1-1; 8 positions match TRBD1. The germline gives CDR1 MNHEY, CDR2 SVGEGT. CDR3 size: 16 residues. Trimming at V came to 4 bases and at J to 1 base, leaving 8 bases not matched to a gene. CDR3 DNA sequence: TGTGCCAGCAGTTCCCCCCCCGGGACAGGGAACACTGAAGCTTTCTTT. Encoded protein: CASSSPPGTGNTEAFF.

The chain joins TRBV14 to TRBJ2-7; 8 nucleotides match TRBD2. This CDR3 comprises 15 residues. The V gene end was trimmed by 5 bases and the J gene end by 6 bases; junction bases not matched to a gene: 12. CDR1 is SGHDN and CDR2 is FVKESK in the germline V gene. The CDR3 region is CASSSSGLELREQYF. The CDR3, as DNA: TGTGCCAGCAGCAGCTCGGGACTAGAACTGCGCGAGCAGTACTTC.

This chain links TRBV19 with TRBJ2-3, with 9 bases matching TRBD2. In germline, CDR1 is LNHDA, CDR2 SQIVND (reference sequence). V dropped 4 bases and J dropped 1; count of bases not matched to a gene: 3. This CDR3 spans 15 amino acids. CDR3 DNA sequence: TGTGCCAGTAGTAGCTTAGCGGGGGGCACAGATACGCAGTATTTT. Residues: CASSSLAGGTDTQYF. Full variable domain (missing parts from reference TRBV19 and TRBJ2-3): DGGITQSPKYLFRKEGQNVTLSCEQNLNHDAMYWYRQDPGQGLRLIYYSQIVNDFQKGDIAEGYSVSREKKESFPLTVTSAQKNPTAFYLCASSSLAGGTDTQYFGPGTRLTVL.

The V call is TRBV6-5, the J call TRBJ1-1; D is unresolved. Trimming shortened V by 6 bases and J by 11 bases, and 13 bases separated the two germline ends. There are 11 residues in the CDR3. The germline V gene has CDR1 MNHEY and CDR2 SVGAGI. CDR3 region: CASSNAGRAFF. The CDR3 DNA is TGTGCCAGCAGCAACGCGGGGAGGGCTTTCTTT.

This chain joins TRBV5-4 and TRBJ2-5; TRBD1 might be the D (6 bases). CDR1 is SGHNT, CDR2 YYREEE, per germline (reference sequence). V was cut by 4 bases and J by 2 bases, with 18 bases left in between. The CDR3 is 16 amino acids. The CDR3 loop is CASSPDGQFSQETQYF. In nucleotides, the CDR3 is TGTGCCAGCAGCCCGGACGGACAGTTTAGTCAAGAGACCCAGTACTTC.

The chain combines TRBV21-1 with TRBJ2-3; the table's D gene call, TRBD1, was not cross checked with the DNA. TRBV21-1 is a documented pseudogene. This CDR3 has 18 residues. The CDR3 region has the DNA TGTGCCAGACAGAGAAAAGGGGGCGGGGAGAAACCACAAGATACGCAGTATTTT. Amino acids: CARQRKGGGEKPQDTQYF.

The V gene is TRBV4-2, the J gene TRBJ2-5; perhaps TRBD2 as D (6 bases). CDR1 is LGHNA and CDR2 is YNFKEQ in the germline V gene. This CDR3 is built from 14 residues. Trimming left V 1 base short and J 4 bases short, with 10 bases between. This CDR3 is CASSQGTIGETQYF. CDR3 nucleotide sequence: TGTGCCAGCAGCCAAGGGACTATAGGAGAGACCCAGTACTTC.

As DNA, the CDR3 is TGTGCCAGCAGACCACCGGGCTACAATGAGCAGTTCTTC. Its protein is CASRPPGYNEQFF. The rearrangement uses TRBV6-5 and TRBJ2-1; D gene unclear. Germline CDR1 and CDR2: MNHEY and SVGAGI. The CDR3 spans 13 residues. V lost 6 bases and J lost 3, with 9 bases in between.

The rearrangement joins TRBV6-5 to TRBJ2-7; possible D gene TRBD2, 5 bases. The germline gives CDR1 MNHEY, CDR2 SVGAGI. CDR3 size: 13 residues. V was shortened by 0 bases and J by 5 bases, with 8 bases between the two germline ends. CDR3 DNA sequence: TGTGCCAGCAGTTACTCGAAGAGGGACGAGCAGTACTTC. Translated, it gives CASSYSKRDEQYF.

V is TRBV4-1 and J is TRBJ1-1, with D unresolved. The CDR3 runs 15 residues. Trimming left V 4 bases short and J 1 base short, with 13 bases between. Germline V gene data show CDR1 as MGHRA and CDR2 as YSYEKL. The CDR3 loop is CASSLSPSPNTEAFF. The CDR3 coding sequence is TGCGCCAGCAGCCTCAGTCCCTCCCCGAACACTGAAGCTTTCTTT.

This clone was counted only a few times. J is TRBJ1-2 and V is TRBV5-1, with a tentative D call TRBD1 (6 bases). CDR3 length: 13 residues. The V gene's germline CDR1 is SGHRS and CDR2 YFSETQ. Deletions cut 3 bases from V and 7 bases from J, with 13 bases between. The chain's CDR3 is CASSSGTLAGYTF. For the CDR3, the DNA is TGCGCCAGCAGCTCAGGGACACTTGCTGGCTACACCTTC.

The rearrangement uses TRBV19 and TRBJ1-2; weak D call: TRBD1 (6 bases). The CDR3 has 16 amino acids. The germline V gene encodes CDR1 LNHDA and CDR2 SQIVND (reference sequence). Trimming left V 7 bases short and J 4 bases short, with 22 bases between. The CDR3: CASTKPFTQGVYGYTF. The CDR3 DNA reads TGTGCCAGTACCAAACCTTTCACACAGGGCGTCTATGGCTACACCTTC. Looking up the rest from reference TRBV19 and TRBJ1-2 gives the full variable domain: DGGITQSPKYLFRKEGQNVTLSCEQNLNHDAMYWYRQDPGQGLRLIYYSQIVNDFQKGDIAEGYSVSREKKESFPLTVTSAQKNPTAFYLCASTKPFTQGVYGYTFGSGTRLTVV.

The chain uses TRBV28 and TRBJ1-2; tentatively, D is TRBD1 (6 bases). The CDR3 contains 17 residues. Germline V gene lookup returns CDR1 MDHEN and CDR2 SYDVKM. V was shortened by 7 bases and J by 1 base, with 22 bases between the two germline ends. DNA for the CDR3: TGTGCCAGCATCCCCAGCCTGGGACACCGAATTAACTATGGCTACACCTTC. This encodes CASIPSLGHRINYGYTF.

This chain connects TRBV11-3 to TRBJ1-1; the D is unclear. CDR1 SGHNT and CDR2 YENEEA come from the germline V gene. V gave up 1 base and J gave up 2 bases, with 5 bases separating them. The CDR3 spans 13 residues. The CDR3 region has the DNA TGTGCCAGCAGCTTAGGTCGTAACACTGAAGCTTTCTTT. Protein: CASSLGRNTEAFF.

The rearrangement uses TRBV3-1 (or the pseudogene TRBV3-2) and TRBJ2-7, with no clear D. The length of the CDR3 is 14 residues. V was cut by 4 bases and J by 2 bases, with 12 bases left in between. Germline values: CDR1 LGHDT, CDR2 YNNKEL (reference sequence). In DNA form, the CDR3 reads TGTGCCAGCAGCCCCTACTCCATAACCTACGAGCAGTACTTC. Translated: CASSPYSITYEQYF.

The chain joins TRBV5-1 to TRBJ2-7; D not certain. Germline V gene data show CDR1 as SGHRS and CDR2 as YFSETQ. The CDR3 extends over 15 amino acids. Trimming removed 0 bases from V and 2 bases from J, with 12 bases in between. Here the CDR3 reads CASSLAFSDTYEQYF. CDR3 DNA: TGCGCCAGCAGCTTGGCCTTTTCCGACACCTACGAGCAGTACTTC.

V gene TRBV5-1 combines with J gene TRBJ1-4; D is unresolved. Germline CDR1 reads SGHRS; CDR2 reads YFSETQ. V was clipped by 0 bases and J by 1 base, with 10 bases between them. The CDR3 contains 16 residues. In DNA form, the CDR3 reads TGCGCCAGCAGCTTGGTGGGAGGAGTAACTAATGAAAAACTGTTTTTT. It encodes CASSLVGGVTNEKLFF.

This chain connects TRBV6-7 to TRBJ2-3; 10 bases are a match to TRBD2. TRBV6-7 qualifies as an ORF whose function is uncertain. The CDR3 extends over 16 amino acids. V gave up 2 bases and J gave up 5 bases; unmatched junction bases: 7. The CDR3 region has the DNA TGTGCCAGCAGTTACCAGCGGGAGGGCCTCGGAGATACGCAGTATTTT. Translated, it gives CASSYQREGLGDTQYF.

The chain is built from TRBV19 and TRBJ1-5, with 8 bases identical to TRBD1. Germline V CDR1 and CDR2: LNHDA, SQIVND (reference sequence). CDR3 length: 16 amino acids. After removal of 5 bases from V and 4 bases from J, the junction contained 10 bases not matched to a gene. As DNA, the CDR3 is TGTGCCAGTAGTCCCCAAGGGCAGGGGGCGAATCAGCCCCAGCATTTT. Amino acid sequence: CASSPQGQGANQPQHF.

This clone has a handful of counts. The V gene is TRBV6-2 or TRBV6-3, the J gene TRBJ1-2; 9 nucleotides align to TRBD1. The V gene end was trimmed by 6 bases and the J gene end by 7 bases; junction bases not matched to a gene: 6. This CDR3 contains 13 residues. Germline loops: CDR1 MNHEY, CDR2 SVGEGT. CDR3 sequence reads: CASSPGTGRGYTF. The CDR3 coding sequence is TGTGCCAGCAGCCCTGGGACAGGGCGTGGCTACACCTTC.

The gene calls are TRBV6-6 and TRBJ2-7, with D possibly TRBD2 on 6 matching bases. Per the germline V gene, CDR1 is MNHNY and CDR2 is SVGAGI (reference sequence). This CDR3 has 14 residues. The germline V and J ends were trimmed by 0 bases and 5 bases, with 11 bases remaining between them. The CDR3 reads CASSYSRGGDEQYF. The CDR3 DNA is TGTGCCAGCAGTTACTCGCGAGGCGGGGACGAGCAGTACTTC.

The chain carries TRBV21-1 and TRBJ1-5. TRBV21-1 is a known pseudogene. CDR3 size: 13 residues. CDR3 amino acids: CASSRVSNQPQHF. CDR3 DNA sequence: TGTGCCAGCAGCAGAGTTAGCAATCAGCCCCAGCATTTT.

The table lists this clone with a few counts. The rearrangement links TRBV6-5 to TRBJ2-3, with 7 bases aligning to TRBD2. The CDR3 loop spans 16 amino acids. Germline-derived CDR1 and CDR2 are MNHEY and SVGAGI. Trimming at V came to 0 bases and at J to 3 bases, leaving 6 bases not matched to a gene. The CDR3 sequence: CASSYSGGSGTDTQYF. CDR3 in DNA: TGTGCCAGCAGTTACTCAGGCGGGAGTGGTACAGATACGCAGTATTTT.

This chain uses TRBV28 with TRBJ1-2; tentative D call: TRBD1 (6 bases). Germline V CDR1 and CDR2: MDHEN, SYDVKM. The CDR3 is made up of 15 amino acids. The V end was cut by 6 bases, the J end by 5 bases, with 19 bases between. DNA of the CDR3: TGTGCCAGCAGCCCACAACAGGGTTTGGGGTATGGCTACACCTTC. This gives the protein CASSPQQGLGYGYTF.

The chain uses TRBV4-1 and TRBJ2-3; 7 nucleotides agree with TRBD1. Trimming cost V 3 bases and J 2 bases; bases outside gene matches: 8. The CDR3 spans 16 residues. CDR1 is MGHRA, CDR2 YSYEKL, per germline. The CDR3 DNA sequence: TGCGCCAGCAGCCACCCCGGGACAGAGATCACAGATACGCAGTATTTT. Its protein is CASSHPGTEITDTQYF.

This clone occurred a few times. V usage is TRBV5-1 and J usage is TRBJ2-3; perhaps TRBD1 as D (5 bases). Germline V gene sequence: CDR1 SGHRS, CDR2 YFSETQ. The CDR3 is 15 amino acids. The V gene lost 1 base and the J gene lost 2 bases, with 11 bases spanning the gap. CDR3 bases: TGCGCCAGCAGCTTGACTGGGGCCACCACAGATACGCAGTATTTT. Its translation is CASSLTGATTDTQYF.